What follows are 14 T cell receptor beta chains derived from one specimen sequenced in a study of beta chain features in type 1 diabetes. General study findings and limits: TCRB CDR3s were moderately but significantly shorter in Type 1 diabetes patients in all four CD4+ subsets.

Their recognized antigens are unknown. Sequenced material consisted of expressed TCRB transcripts (all of the isolated RNA was reverse transcribed). Data came from immunoSEQ multiplex PCR; TCRdb stores just in-frame clones and leaves some out. The data contain roughly 150,000 clones, approximately 8.8% of them singletons. The sequencing input was central memory CD4+ T cells from blood. The receptors were sampled from a woman aged 25 to 39 with type 1 diabetes.

The CDR3 spells CASSSQETQYF. The DNA of the CDR3 is TGTGCCAGCAGCTCTCAAGAGACCCAGTACTTC. This rearrangement joins TRBV7-9 to TRBJ2-5; D is ambiguous. Deletions cut 4 bases from V and 2 bases from J, with 2 bases between. The CDR3 has 11 amino acids. Germline values: CDR1 SEHNR, CDR2 FQNEAQ (reference sequence).

The sample holds a few counts of this clone. The rearrangement joins TRBV10-3 to TRBJ1-5; D not resolved. The V and J ends lost 6 bases and 0 bases respectively, with 6 bases between them. The germline V gene has CDR1 ENHRY and CDR2 SYGVKD. The CDR3 is made up of 13 amino acids. The CDR3 DNA reads as TGTGCCATCAGGAACTATAGCAATCAGCCCCAGCATTTT. It encodes CAIRNYSNQPQHF.

This clone has just a few counts. The chain uses TRBV29-1 and TRBJ2-5; no definite D call. The CDR3 sequence is 13 residues long. Germline lookup yields CDR1 SQVTM and CDR2 ANQGSEA. V shed 6 bases and J shed 5 bases, with 16 bases lying between them. CDR3 sequence: CSVENTPRETQYF. Here the CDR3 DNA reads TGCAGCGTGGAAAATACCCCGCGGGAGACCCAGTACTTC.

This clone was counted a few times. The V call is TRBV19, the J call TRBJ2-7, with a weak D call TRBD1 (6 bases). Germline assignment: CDR1 LNHDA and CDR2 SQIVND (reference sequence). V was clipped by 5 bases and J by 3 bases, with 11 bases between them. The length of the CDR3 is 13 residues. The CDR3 protein is CASSRQGSYEQYF. CDR3 nucleotide sequence: TGTGCCAGTAGTCGGCAGGGGAGCTACGAGCAGTACTTC.

V is TRBV6-5 and J is TRBJ1-2, with D tentatively TRBD1 (5 bases). The CDR3 has 12 residues. In germline, CDR1 is MNHEY, CDR2 SVGAGI. Between the trimmed V and J ends, which lost 8 bases and 4 bases, there was a span of 11 bases. The CDR3 loop reads CASSPDSYGYTF. The DNA for the CDR3 is TGTGCCAGCTCACCTGACAGCTATGGCTACACCTTC.

The V gene is TRBV11-3, the J gene TRBJ2-5; 13 bases match TRBD2. The germline V gene encodes CDR1 SGHNT and CDR2 YENEEA. J was trimmed by 3 bases and V by 0 bases; bases with no gene match: 7. The CDR3 spans 18 residues. The CDR3 region is CASSLDRGLAGVEETQYF. The CDR3 nucleotides read TGTGCCAGCAGCTTAGATCGAGGACTAGCGGGAGTAGAAGAGACCCAGTACTTC. Complete variable domain (other parts from reference TRBV11-3 and TRBJ2-5): EAGVVQSPRYKIIEKKQPVAFWCNPISGHNTLYWYLQNLGQGPELLIRYENEEAVDDSQLPKDRFSAERLKGVDSTLKIQPAELGDSAVYLCASSLDRGLAGVEETQYFGPGTRLLVL.

This clone has just a few counts. The genes are TRBV2 and TRBJ2-3, with 11 bases lining up with TRBD2. CDR3 length equals 14 residues. With V trimmed by 7 bases and J by 5 bases, 5 bases remained unmatched. The germline V gene encodes CDR1 SNHLY and CDR2 FYNNEI. The CDR3, as DNA: TGTGCCAGCATTAGCGGGAGGGCGTTAGATACGCAGTATTTT. Protein sequence: CASISGRALDTQYF.

This clone showed up just a few times. V and J are TRBV14 and TRBJ1-1; D might be TRBD1 (5 bases). V was shortened by 10 bases and J by 3 bases, with 18 bases between the two germline ends. This CDR3 is 14 amino acids long. The germline V gene encodes CDR1 SGHDN and CDR2 FVKESK. The CDR3 bases are TGTGCCACCACGAGGTGGGGAGGGGACACTGAAGCTTTCTTT. It yields the protein CATTRWGGDTEAFF.

This clone turned up a few times. The rearrangement links TRBV7-6 to TRBJ1-5; D gene unclear. Germline V gene lookup returns CDR1 SGHVS and CDR2 FNYEAQ. V lost 5 bases and J 7 bases, leaving 24 bases between the germline ends. The CDR3 sequence is 17 residues long. CDR3 nucleotide sequence: TGTGCCAGCAGCGCTCGGGTGTCCCTCAAGAATCGGCAGCCCCAGCATTTT. Protein sequence: CASSARVSLKNRQPQHF.

The chain's CDR3 is CAWSAHEGGNLGYTF. In DNA, the CDR3 is TGTGCCTGGAGTGCTCACGAGGGGGGGAACCTTGGCTACACCTTC. The chain couples TRBV30 to TRBJ1-2; D perhaps matches TRBD1 (6 bases). Trimming cost V 1 base and J 7 bases, with 19 bases left between them. The CDR3 runs to 15 residues. CDR1 is GTSNPN, CDR2 SVGIG, per germline (reference sequence). The whole variable domain, remainder taken from reference TRBV30 and TRBJ1-2, is SQTIHQWPATLVQPVGSPLSLECTVEGTSNPNLYWYRQAAGRGLQLLFYSVGIGQISSEVPQNLSASRPQDRQFILSSKKLLLSDSGFYLCAWSAHEGGNLGYTFGSGTRLTVV.

At least ten counts were recorded for this clone. The chain joins TRBV30 to TRBJ1-2; D gene uncertain. V shed 1 base and J shed 8 bases, with 8 bases lying between them. The CDR3 is made up of 11 amino acids. Germline CDR1 and CDR2: GTSNPN and SVGIG (reference sequence). The CDR3 region has the DNA TGTGCCTGGAGTGGCAGCGGCGGCTACACCTTC. Translated, it gives CAWSGSGGYTF.

In this sample, this clone turned up a few times. This chain uses TRBV5-6 with TRBJ1-2, with 7 positions matching TRBD1. J gave up 4 bases and V 4 bases, and 4 bases lay outside the gene matches. Germline CDR1 is SGHDT and CDR2 is YYEEEE. This CDR3 has 13 amino acids. In DNA, the CDR3 is TGTGCCAGCAGCCCGGGACAGCTCTATGGCTACACCTTC. Translated, it gives CASSPGQLYGYTF.

Only a few counts were recorded for this clone. The chain recombines TRBV27 with TRBJ2-4, with TRBD1 matching over 8 bases. Germline CDR1 and CDR2: MNHEY and SMNVEV (reference sequence). J lost 0 bases, V lost 5 bases, and 15 bases had no gene match. This CDR3 has 19 amino acids. The CDR3 here is CASSPRTGRSLIAKNIQYF. The DNA for the CDR3 is TGTGCCAGCAGTCCCCGGACAGGGAGATCCCTCATAGCCAAAAACATTCAGTACTTC.

CDR3 region: CASTPAGGYNEQFF. The CDR3 coding sequence is TGTGCCAGCACTCCAGCGGGAGGATACAATGAGCAGTTCTTC. The chain recombines TRBV25-1 with TRBJ2-1; TRBD2 agrees at 9 bases. This CDR3 is built from 14 residues. CDR1 and CDR2 (germline): MGHDK, SYGVNS. Germline trimming cut 7 bases from V and 4 bases from J; bases unmatched to any gene: 5.